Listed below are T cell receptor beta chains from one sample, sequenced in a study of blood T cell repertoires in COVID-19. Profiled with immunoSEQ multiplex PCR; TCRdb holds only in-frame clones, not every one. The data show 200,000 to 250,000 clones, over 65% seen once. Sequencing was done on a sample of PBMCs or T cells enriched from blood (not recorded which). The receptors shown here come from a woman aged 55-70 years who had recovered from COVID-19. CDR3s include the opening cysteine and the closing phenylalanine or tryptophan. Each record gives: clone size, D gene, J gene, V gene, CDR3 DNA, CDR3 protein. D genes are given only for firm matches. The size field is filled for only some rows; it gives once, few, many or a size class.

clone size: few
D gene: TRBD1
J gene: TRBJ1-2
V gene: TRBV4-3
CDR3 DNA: TGCGCCAGCAGCCAAGCCGAGGACAGGGCTCATCTCTATGGCTACACCTTC
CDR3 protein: CASSQAEDRAHLYGYTF

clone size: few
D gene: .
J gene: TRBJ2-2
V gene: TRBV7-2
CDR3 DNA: TGTGCCAGCAGCTTTAATAGGGGTACCGGGGAGCTGTTTTTT
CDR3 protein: CASSFNRGTGELFF

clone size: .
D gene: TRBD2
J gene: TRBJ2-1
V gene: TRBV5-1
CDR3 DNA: TGCGCCAGCAGCTTGGACCCTAGCGGGTTGGGCAATAATGAGCAGTTCTTC
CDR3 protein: CASSLDPSGLGNNEQFF

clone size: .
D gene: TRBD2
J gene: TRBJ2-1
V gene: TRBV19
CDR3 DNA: TGTGCCAGTAGCCCGCCATATAGCGGGAGGCTTGACAATGAGCAGTTCTTC
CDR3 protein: CASSPPYSGRLDNEQFF

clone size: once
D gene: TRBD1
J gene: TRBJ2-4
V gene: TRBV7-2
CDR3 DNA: TGTGCCAGCAGCTCCCGACAGGGGGCAAACATTCAGTACTTC
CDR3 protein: CASSSRQGANIQYF

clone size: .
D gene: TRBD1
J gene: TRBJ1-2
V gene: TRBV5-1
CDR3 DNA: TGCGCCAGCAGCCCGGGGACAGCTCTCTATGGCTACACCTTC
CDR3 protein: CASSPGTALYGYTF

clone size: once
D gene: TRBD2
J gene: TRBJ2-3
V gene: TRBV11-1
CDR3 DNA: TGTGCCAGCAGGCCGGGACTAGCGGCAGATACGCAGTATTTT
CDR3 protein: CASRPGLAADTQYF

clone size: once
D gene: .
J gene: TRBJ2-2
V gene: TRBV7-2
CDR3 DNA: TGTGCCAGCAGCTTTGACAGACACACCGGGGAGCTGTTTTTT
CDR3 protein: CASSFDRHTGELFF

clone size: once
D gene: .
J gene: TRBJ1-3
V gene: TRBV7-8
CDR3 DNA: TGTGCCAGCAGCCAAACAGTGTCTGGAAACACCATATATTTT
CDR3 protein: CASSQTVSGNTIYF

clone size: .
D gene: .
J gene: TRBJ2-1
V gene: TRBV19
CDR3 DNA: TGTGCCAGTAGTCCTGCCGGGTATGAGCAGTTCTTC
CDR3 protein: CASSPAGYEQFF

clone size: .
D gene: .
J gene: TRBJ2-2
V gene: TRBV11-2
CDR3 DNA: TGTGCCAGCACACAGATATGGGCCGGGGAGCTGTTTTTT
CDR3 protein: CASTQIWAGELFF

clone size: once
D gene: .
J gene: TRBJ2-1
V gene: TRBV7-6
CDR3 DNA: TGTGCCAGCAGCCGCCTCGGTGAGCAGTTCTTC
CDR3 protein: CASSRLGEQFF

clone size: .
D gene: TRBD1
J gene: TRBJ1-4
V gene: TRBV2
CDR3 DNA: TGTGCCAGCAGGGACAGGGGAGCAACTAATGAAAAACTGTTTTTT
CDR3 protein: CASRDRGATNEKLFF

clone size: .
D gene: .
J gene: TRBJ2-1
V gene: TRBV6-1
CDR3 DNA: TGTGCCAGCAGTTCAAATGAGCAGTTCTTC
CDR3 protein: CASSSNEQFF

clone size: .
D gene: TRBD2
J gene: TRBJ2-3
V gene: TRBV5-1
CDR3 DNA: TGCGCCAGCAGGGGTCTAGCGGGAGCGGAAGATACGCAGTATTTT
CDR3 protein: CASRGLAGAEDTQYF

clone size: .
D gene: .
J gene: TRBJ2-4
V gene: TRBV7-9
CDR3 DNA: TGTGCCAGCAGCCTACCGGGAGACGAAACCAAAAACATTCAGTACTTC
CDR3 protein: CASSLPGDETKNIQYF

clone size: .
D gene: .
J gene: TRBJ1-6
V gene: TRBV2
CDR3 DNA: TGTGCCAGCAGGGAACAGGGACTAATTAGTTCACCCCTCCACTTT
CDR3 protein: CASREQGLISSPLHF

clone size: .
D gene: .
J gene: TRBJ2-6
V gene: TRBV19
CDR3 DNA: TGTGCCAGTAGTATTATCGGGGAAGGCGTCCCTGGGGCCAACGTCCTGACTTTC
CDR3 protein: CASSIIGEGVPGANVLTF

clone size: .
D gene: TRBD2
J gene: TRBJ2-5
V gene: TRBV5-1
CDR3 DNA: TGCGCCAGCAGCCCCTATAGCGGGAGGTTGCAAGAGACCCAGTACTTC
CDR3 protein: CASSPYSGRLQETQYF

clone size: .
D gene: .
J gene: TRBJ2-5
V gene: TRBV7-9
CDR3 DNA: TGTGCCAGCAGCTTAGGCTGGACAGTCGAAGAGACCCAGTACTTC
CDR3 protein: CASSLGWTVEETQYF

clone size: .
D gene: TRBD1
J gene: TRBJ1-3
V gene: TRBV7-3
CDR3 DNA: TGTGCCAGCAGCTTAAGGTGTGGACAGGGTGGAAACACCATATATTTT
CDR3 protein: CASSLRCGQGGNTIYF

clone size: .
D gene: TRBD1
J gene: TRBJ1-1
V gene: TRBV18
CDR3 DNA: TGTGCCAGCTCACCATATGACCTCGGTGGGACAGGTAGTGAGACTGAAGCTTTCTTT
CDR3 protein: CASSPYDLGGTGSETEAFF

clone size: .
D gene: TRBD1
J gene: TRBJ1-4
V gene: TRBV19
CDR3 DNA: TGTGCCAGTAGTGTCCGGGACAGAACTAATGAAAAACTGTTTTTT
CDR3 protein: CASSVRDRTNEKLFF

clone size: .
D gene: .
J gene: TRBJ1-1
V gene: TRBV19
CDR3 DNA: TGTGCCAGTAGTCGCAGGGTGGACACTGAAGCTTTCTTT
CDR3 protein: CASSRRVDTEAFF

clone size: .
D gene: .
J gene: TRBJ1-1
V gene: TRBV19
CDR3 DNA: TGTGCCAGTAGTGCGGACAGACTGAACACTGAAGCTTTCTTT
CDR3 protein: CASSADRLNTEAFF

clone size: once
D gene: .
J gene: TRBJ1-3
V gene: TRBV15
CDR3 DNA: TGTGCCACCAGCAGTGTTCTCCTACCGCCGGGACATGACAACACCATATATTTT
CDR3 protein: CATSSVLLPPGHDNTIYF

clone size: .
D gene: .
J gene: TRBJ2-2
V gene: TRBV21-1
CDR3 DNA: TGTGCCAGCAGCAAACACAGGGGATACACCGGGGAGCTGTTTTTT
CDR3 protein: CASSKHRGYTGELFF

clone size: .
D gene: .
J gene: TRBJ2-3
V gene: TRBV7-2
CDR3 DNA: TGTGCCAGCAGCTCACGGGAAACCTACACAGATACGCAGTATTTT
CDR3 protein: CASSSRETYTDTQYF

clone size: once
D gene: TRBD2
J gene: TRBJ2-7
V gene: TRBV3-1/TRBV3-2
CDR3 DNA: TGTGCCAGCAGCCAAGATTTGGTAGCGGGGGTCTACGAGCAGTACTTC
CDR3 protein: CASSQDLVAGVYEQYF

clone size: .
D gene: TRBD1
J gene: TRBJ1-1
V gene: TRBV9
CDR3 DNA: TGTGCCAGCAGCCCAAACAACCCCGGGACAGGGTACGACGGGACTGAAGCTTTCTTT
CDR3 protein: CASSPNNPGTGYDGTEAFF

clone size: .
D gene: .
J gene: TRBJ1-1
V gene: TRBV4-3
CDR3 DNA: TGCGCCAGCAGCCAGGGGTCTTTTCGGGGTGAAGCTTTCTTT
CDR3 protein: CASSQGSFRGEAFF

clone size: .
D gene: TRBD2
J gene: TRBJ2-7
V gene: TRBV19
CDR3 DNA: TGTGCCAGTAGTATCGGACTAGGCTACGAGCAGTACTTC
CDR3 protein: CASSIGLGYEQYF

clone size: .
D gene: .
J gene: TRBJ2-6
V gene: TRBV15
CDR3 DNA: TGTGCCACCAGCCTCGGGGCCAACGTCCTGACTTTC
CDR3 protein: CATSLGANVLTF

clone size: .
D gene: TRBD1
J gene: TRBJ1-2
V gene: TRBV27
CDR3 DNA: TGTGCCAGCAGAGGACAGGGGGGCTTTGTCTATGGCTACACCTTC
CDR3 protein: CASRGQGGFVYGYTF

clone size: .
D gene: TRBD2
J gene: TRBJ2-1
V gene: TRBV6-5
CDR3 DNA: TGTGCCAGCAGTTTACTAGCGGGAGGGCCTATGAATGAGCAGTTCTTC
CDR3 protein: CASSLLAGGPMNEQFF

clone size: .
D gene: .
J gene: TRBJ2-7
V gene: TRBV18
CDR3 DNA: TGTGCCAGCTCACCACAGCCAGGGCCGAGCGACGAGCAGTACTTC
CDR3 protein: CASSPQPGPSDEQYF

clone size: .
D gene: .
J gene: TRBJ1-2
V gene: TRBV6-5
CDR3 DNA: TGTGCCAGCAGTTACTCCGACACCATATATGGCTACACCTTC
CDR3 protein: CASSYSDTIYGYTF

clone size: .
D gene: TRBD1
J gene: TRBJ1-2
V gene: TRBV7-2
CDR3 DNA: TGTGCCAGCAGCCCTTGGACAGGGGATTATGGCTACACCTTC
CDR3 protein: CASSPWTGDYGYTF

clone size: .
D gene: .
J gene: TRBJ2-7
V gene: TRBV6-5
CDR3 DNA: TGTGCCAGCGGAGGACTGTTCTACGAGCAGTACTTC
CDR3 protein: CASGGLFYEQYF

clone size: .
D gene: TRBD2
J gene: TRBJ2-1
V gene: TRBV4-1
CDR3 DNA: TGCGCCAGCAGCTTAGCGGGGGGCAATGAGCAGTTCTTC
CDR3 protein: CASSLAGGNEQFF

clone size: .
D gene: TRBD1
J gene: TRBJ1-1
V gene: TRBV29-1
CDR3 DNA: TGCAGCGGGGGACAGGCGTTGAACACTGAAGCTTTCTTT
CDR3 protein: CSGGQALNTEAFF

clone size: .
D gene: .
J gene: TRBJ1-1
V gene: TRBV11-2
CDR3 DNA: TGTGCCAGCAGACTAACCGTCGATAGAATGAACACTGAAGCTTTCTTT
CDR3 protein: CASRLTVDRMNTEAFF

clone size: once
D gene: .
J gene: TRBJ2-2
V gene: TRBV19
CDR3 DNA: TGTGCCAGTAGTAGGGGGCCCGGGGAGCTGTTTTTT
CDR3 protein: CASSRGPGELFF

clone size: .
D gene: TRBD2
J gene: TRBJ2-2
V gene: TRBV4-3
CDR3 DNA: TGCGCCAGCAGTCGATCTTTGGCTAGCGGGGGGCCCACCGGGGAGCTGTTTTTT
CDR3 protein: CASSRSLASGGPTGELFF

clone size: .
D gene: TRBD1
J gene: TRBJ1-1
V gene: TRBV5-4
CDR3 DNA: TGTGCCAGCAGCTTGTGGGGACAGATTACTGAAGCTTTCTTT
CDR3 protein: CASSLWGQITEAFF

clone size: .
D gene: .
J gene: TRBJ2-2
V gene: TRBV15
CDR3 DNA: TGTGCCACCAGCAGACCGAGACAGGCGAACACCGGGGAGCTGTTTTTT
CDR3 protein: CATSRPRQANTGELFF

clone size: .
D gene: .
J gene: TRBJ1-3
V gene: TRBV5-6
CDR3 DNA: TGTGCCAGCAGCTTGAGGCAGGCTGGAAACACCATATATTTT
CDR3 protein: CASSLRQAGNTIYF

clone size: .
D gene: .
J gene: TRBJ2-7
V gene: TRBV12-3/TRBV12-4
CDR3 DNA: TGTGCCAGCAGTGCGTACTACGAGCAGTACTTC
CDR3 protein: CASSAYYEQYF

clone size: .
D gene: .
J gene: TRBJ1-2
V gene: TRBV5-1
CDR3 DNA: TGCGCCAGCAGCTTGGCCGCAGAGGGCAGCCCTAACTATGGCTACACCTTC
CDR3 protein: CASSLAAEGSPNYGYTF

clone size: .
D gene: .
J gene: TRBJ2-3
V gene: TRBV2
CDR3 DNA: TGTGCCAGCAGCCCCGGGGGCACAGATACGCAGTATTTT
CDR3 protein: CASSPGGTDTQYF

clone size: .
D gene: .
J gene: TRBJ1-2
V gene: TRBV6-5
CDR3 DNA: TGTGCCAGCAGTTACCAAAACAGGCCCAACTATGGCTACACCTTC
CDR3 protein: CASSYQNRPNYGYTF

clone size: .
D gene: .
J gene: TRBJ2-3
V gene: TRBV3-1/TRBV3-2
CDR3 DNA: TGTGCCACCGAGGGCCTGACAGATACGCAGTATTTT
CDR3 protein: CATEGLTDTQYF

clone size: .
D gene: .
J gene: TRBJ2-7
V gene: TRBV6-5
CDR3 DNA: TGTGCCAGCAGTTACTCGACGTACAGTTCCTACGAGCAGTACTTC
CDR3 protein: CASSYSTYSSYEQYF

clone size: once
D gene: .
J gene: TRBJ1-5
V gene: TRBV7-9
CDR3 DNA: TGTGCCAGCAGCTACACAGGAGGCGGGGCCAGCCAGCCCCAGCATTTT
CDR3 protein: CASSYTGGGASQPQHF

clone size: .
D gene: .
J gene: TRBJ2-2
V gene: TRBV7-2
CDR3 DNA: TGTGCCAGCAGCCCGCCCTGGGGACTGAACACCGGGGAGCTGTTTTTT
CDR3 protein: CASSPPWGLNTGELFF